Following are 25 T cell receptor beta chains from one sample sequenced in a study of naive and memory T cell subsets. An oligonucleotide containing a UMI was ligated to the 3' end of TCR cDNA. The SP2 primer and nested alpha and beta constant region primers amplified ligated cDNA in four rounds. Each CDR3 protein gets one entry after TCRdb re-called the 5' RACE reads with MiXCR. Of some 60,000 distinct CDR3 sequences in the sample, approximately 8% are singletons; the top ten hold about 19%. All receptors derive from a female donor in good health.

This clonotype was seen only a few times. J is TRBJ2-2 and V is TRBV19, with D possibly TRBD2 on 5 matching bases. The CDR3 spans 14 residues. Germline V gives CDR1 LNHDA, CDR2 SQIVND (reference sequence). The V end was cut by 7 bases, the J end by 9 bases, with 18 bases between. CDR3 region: CASTLRGLSRELFF. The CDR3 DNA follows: TGTGCCAGTACCCTCCGAGGACTCTCCCGGGAGCTGTTTTTT.

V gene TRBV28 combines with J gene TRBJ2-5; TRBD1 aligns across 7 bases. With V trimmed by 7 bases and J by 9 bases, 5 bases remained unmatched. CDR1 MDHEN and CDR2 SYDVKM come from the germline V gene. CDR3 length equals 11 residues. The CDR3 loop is CASTRQGAQYF. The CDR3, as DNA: TGTGCCAGCACGAGACAGGGTGCCCAGTACTTC.

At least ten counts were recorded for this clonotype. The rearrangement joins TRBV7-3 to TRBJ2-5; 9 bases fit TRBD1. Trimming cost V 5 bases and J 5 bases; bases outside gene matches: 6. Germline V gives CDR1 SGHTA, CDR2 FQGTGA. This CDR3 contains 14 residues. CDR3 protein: CASSRTGGRETQYF. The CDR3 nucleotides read TGTGCCAGCAGCCGCACAGGGGGCAGGGAGACCCAGTACTTC.

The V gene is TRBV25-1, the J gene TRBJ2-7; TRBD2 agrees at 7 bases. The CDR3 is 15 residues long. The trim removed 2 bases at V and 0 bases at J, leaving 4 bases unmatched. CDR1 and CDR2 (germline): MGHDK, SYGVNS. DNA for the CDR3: TGTGCCAGCAGTGAAAGCGGGAAGATCTCCTACGAGCAGTACTTC. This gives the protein CASSESGKISYEQYF.

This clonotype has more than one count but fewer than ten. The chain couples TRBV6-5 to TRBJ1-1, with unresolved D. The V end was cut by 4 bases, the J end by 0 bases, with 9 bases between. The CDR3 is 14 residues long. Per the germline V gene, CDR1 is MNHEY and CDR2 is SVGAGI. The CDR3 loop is CASSSRRLNTEAFF. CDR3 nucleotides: TGTGCCAGCAGTTCCCGCCGTCTGAACACTGAAGCTTTCTTT.

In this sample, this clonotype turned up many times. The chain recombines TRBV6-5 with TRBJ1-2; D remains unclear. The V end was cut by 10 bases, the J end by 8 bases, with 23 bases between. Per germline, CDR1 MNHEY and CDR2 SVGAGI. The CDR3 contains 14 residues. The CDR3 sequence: CATLQTGLAIGYTF. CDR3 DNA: TGTGCCACCCTCCAAACTGGGCTCGCAATCGGCTACACCTTC.

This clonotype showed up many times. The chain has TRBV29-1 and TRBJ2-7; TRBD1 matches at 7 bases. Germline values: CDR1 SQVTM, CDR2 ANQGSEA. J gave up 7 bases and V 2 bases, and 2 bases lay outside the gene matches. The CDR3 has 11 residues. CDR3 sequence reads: CSVERQGEQYF. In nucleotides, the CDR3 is TGCAGCGTTGAACGACAGGGTGAGCAGTACTTC.

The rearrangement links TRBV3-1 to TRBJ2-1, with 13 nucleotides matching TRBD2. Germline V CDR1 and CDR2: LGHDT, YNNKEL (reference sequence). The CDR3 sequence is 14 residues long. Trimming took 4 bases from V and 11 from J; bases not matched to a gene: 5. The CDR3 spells CASSLGTSGIKQFF. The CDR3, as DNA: TGTGCCAGCAGCCTAGGGACTAGCGGGATTAAGCAGTTCTTC.

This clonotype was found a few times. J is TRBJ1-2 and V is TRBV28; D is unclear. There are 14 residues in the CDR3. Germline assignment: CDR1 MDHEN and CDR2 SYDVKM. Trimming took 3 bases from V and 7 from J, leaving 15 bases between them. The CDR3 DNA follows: TGTGCCAGCAGTTTTATAGAAGGGCACATTGGCTACACCTTC. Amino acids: CASSFIEGHIGYTF.

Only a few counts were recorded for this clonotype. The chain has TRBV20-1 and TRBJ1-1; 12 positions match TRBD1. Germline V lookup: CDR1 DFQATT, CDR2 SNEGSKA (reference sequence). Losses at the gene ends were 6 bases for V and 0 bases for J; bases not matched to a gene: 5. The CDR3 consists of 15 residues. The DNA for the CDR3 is TGCAGTGCCCGGGACAGGGGGCGGTTGAACACTGAAGCTTTCTTT. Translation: CSARDRGRLNTEAFF.

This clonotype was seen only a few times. The CDR3 sequence is CASSLESWDRGRVALPDNEQFF. In nucleotides, the CDR3 is TGTGCCAGCAGCTTAGAGTCGTGGGACAGGGGAAGGGTAGCACTACCGGACAATGAGCAGTTCTTC. The chain employs TRBV7-9 and TRBJ2-1; TRBD1 matches at 10 bases. CDR3 size: 22 residues. Germline CDR1 SEHNR, CDR2 FQNEAQ (reference sequence). V shed 1 base and J 5 bases; nucleotides not matched to a gene: 23.

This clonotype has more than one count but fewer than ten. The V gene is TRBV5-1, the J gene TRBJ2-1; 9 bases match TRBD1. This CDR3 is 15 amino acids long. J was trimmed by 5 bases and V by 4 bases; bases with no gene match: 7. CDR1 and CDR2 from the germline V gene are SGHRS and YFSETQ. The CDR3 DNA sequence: TGCGCCAGCAGCCTCCGGGACAGGGAGAACAATGAGCAGTTCTTC. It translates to CASSLRDRENNEQFF.

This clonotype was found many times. CDR3: CSARLGQENEKLFF. In DNA, the CDR3 is TGCAGTGCTAGACTGGGACAGGAAAATGAAAAACTGTTTTTT. This chain links TRBV20-1 with TRBJ1-4; 8 bases align to TRBD1. Germline V gene data show CDR1 as DFQATT and CDR2 as SNEGSKA (reference sequence). The CDR3 is 14 amino acids. V shed 2 bases and J 5 bases; nucleotides not matched to a gene: 4.

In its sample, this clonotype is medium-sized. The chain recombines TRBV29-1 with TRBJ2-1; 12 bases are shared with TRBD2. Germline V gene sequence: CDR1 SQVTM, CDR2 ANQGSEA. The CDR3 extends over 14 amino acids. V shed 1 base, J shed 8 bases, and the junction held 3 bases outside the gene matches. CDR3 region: CSVEGTSGTDEQFF. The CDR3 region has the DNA TGCAGCGTTGAAGGGACTAGCGGGACCGATGAGCAGTTCTTC.

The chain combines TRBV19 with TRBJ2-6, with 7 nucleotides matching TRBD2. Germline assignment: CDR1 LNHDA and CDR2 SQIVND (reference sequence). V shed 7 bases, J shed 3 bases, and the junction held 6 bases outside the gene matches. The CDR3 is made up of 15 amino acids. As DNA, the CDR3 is TGTGCCAGTACCAACGGGGGGTTTGGGGCCAACGTCCTGACTTTC. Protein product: CASTNGGFGANVLTF. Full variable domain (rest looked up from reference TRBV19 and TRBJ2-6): DGGITQSPKYLFRKEGQNVTLSCEQNLNHDAMYWYRQDPGQGLRLIYYSQIVNDFQKGDIAEGYSVSREKKESFPLTVTSAQKNPTAFYLCASTNGGFGANVLTFGAGSRLTVL.

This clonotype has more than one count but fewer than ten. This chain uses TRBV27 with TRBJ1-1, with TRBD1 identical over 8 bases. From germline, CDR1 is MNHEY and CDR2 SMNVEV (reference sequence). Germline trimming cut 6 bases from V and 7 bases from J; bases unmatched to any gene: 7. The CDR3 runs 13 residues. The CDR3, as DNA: TGTGCCAGCAGGCAGGACAGGGCTCTTGAAGCTTTCTTT. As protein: CASRQDRALEAFF.

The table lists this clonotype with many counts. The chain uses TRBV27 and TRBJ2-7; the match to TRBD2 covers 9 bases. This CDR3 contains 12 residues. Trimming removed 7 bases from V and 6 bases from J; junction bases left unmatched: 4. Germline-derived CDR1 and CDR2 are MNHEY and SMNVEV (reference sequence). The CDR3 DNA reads TGTGCCAGCATTAGCGGGAGCCTCGAGCAGTACTTC. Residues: CASISGSLEQYF.

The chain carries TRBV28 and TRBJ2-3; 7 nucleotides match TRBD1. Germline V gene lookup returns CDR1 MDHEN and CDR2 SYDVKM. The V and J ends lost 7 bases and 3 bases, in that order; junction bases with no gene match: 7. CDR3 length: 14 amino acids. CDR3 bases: TGTGCCAGCACCCGGGACAGCCGAACAGATACGCAGTATTTT. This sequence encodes CASTRDSRTDTQYF.

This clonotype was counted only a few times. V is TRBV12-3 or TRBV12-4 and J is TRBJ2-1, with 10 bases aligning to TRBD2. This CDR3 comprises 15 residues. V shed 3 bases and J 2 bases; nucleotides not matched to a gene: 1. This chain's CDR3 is CASSFLAGAYNEQFF. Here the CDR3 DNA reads TGTGCCAGCAGTTTCCTAGCGGGAGCCTACAATGAGCAGTTCTTC.

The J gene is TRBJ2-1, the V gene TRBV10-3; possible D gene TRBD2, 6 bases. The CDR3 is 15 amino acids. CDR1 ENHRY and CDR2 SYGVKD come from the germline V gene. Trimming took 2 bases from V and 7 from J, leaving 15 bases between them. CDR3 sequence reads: CAISEGGPSGNEQFF. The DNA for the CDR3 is TGTGCCATCAGTGAGGGAGGGCCCTCGGGAAATGAGCAGTTCTTC.

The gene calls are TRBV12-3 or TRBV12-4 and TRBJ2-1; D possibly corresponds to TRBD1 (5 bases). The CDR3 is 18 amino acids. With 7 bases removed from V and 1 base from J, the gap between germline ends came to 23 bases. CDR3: CASIPRLYRSHSYNEQFF. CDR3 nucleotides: TGTGCCAGCATTCCCAGGCTATACAGGTCCCATTCCTACAATGAGCAGTTCTTC.

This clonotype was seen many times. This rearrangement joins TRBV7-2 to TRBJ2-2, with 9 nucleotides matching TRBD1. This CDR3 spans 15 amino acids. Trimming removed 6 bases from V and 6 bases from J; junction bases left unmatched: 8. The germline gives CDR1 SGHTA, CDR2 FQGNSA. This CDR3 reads CASSPGTGHSGELFF. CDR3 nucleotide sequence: TGTGCCAGCAGTCCCGGGACAGGGCATTCCGGGGAGCTGTTTTTT.

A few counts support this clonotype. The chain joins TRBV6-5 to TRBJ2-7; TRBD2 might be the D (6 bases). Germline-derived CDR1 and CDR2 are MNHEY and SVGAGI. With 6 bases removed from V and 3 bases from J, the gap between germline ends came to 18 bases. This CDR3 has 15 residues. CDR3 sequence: CASRPWRGPFYEQYF. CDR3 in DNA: TGTGCCAGCAGGCCTTGGCGGGGACCTTTCTACGAGCAGTACTTC.

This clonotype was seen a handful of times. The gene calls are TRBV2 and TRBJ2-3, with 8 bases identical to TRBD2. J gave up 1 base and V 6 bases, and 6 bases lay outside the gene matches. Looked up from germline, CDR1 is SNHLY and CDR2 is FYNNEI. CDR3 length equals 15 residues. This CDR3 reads CASSASGSRTDTQYF. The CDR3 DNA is TGTGCCAGCAGCGCGAGCGGGAGCCGCACAGATACGCAGTATTTT.

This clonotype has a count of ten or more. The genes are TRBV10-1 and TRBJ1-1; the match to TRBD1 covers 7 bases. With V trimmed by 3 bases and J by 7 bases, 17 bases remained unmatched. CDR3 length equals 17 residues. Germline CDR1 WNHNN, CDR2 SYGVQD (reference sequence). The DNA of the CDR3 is TGCGCCAGCAGTGATGGGACAGCTTCCTCAAGCCTCCATGAAGCTTTCTTT. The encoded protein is CASSDGTASSSLHEAFF.